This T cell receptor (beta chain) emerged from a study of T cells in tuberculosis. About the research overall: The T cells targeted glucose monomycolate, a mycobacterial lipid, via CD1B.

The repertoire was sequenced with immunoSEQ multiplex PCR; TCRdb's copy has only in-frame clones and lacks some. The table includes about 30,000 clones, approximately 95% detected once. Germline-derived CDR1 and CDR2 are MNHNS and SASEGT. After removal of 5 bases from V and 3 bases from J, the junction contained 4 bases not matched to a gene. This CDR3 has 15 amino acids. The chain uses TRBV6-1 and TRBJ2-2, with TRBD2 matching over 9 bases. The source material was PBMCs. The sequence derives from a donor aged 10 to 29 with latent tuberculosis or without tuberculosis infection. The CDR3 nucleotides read TGTGCCAGCAGTTCGGCGGGGGGGGACACCGGGGAGCTGTTTTTT. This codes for CASSSAGGDTGELFF.